This note documents a single TCR beta chain sequence. Using immunoSEQ multiplex PCR, the repertoire was profiled, and TCRdb retains in-frame clones only, with some absent. The data show around 2,600 clones, 35% to 55% seen once. These data belong to a study of T cells in localized non-small cell lung cancer. Trimming took 6 bases from V and 4 from J; bases not matched to a gene: 8. CDR1 is MNHGY and CDR2 is SAAAGT in the germline V gene. CDR3 length: 15 residues. This sample comprised lung tumor tissue, obtained before any cancer treatment. This TCR was recovered from a woman aged 35 to 70 with stage II squamous cell lung carcinoma. The genes are TRBV6-8 and TRBJ2-3; TRBD2 agrees at 9 bases. CDR3 sequence: CASRSSGISADTQYF. CDR3 sequence (DNA): TGTGCCAGCAGGTCTAGCGGGATAAGTGCAGATACGCAGTATTTT.